A selection of T cell receptor beta chains follows, all from one sample in a study of T cell changes during pregnancy in multiple sclerosis. The data were produced by immunoSEQ multiplex PCR, yet TCRdb's version contains in-frame clones alone and is incomplete. This sample has 90,000 to 120,000 clones, with 85% to 95% found just once. The sequenced sample was peripheral blood, obtained in the third trimester of pregnancy. The receptors originated from a female donor in good health, enrolled as a control in a pregnancy study. The CDR3 runs from the conserved cysteine through the conserved F or W. Fields, in order: J gene, D gene, V gene, CDR3 protein. D genes are given only for firm matches.

>TRBJ2-7|.|TRBV7-2
CASSLVTGNEQYF
>TRBJ1-2|TRBD1|TRBV4-3
CASSQGPGDRVSGYTF
>TRBJ1-2|TRBD1|TRBV12-5
CASGLVVGQGGDGYTF
>TRBJ2-3|.|TRBV7-6
CASSPYSTDTQYF
>TRBJ1-4|TRBD1|TRBV9
CASSATDRAGEKLFF
>TRBJ2-7|TRBD2|TRBV27
CASAPSGGAGAYEQYF
>TRBJ2-7|TRBD1|TRBV29-1
CSVEGTGDEQYF
>TRBJ1-2|.|TRBV11-3
CASSHPGDYGYTF
>TRBJ1-1|.|TRBV6-5
CASSLRGTNTEAFF
>TRBJ1-3|.|TRBV30
CAWQNFRGNTIYF